Below are 13 T cell receptor beta chains sequenced from a single sample in a study of blood T cell repertoires in COVID-19. Clones were sequenced by immunoSEQ multiplex PCR, and TCRdb holds only the in-frame ones, with some missing. The table includes tens of thousands of clones, roughly 83% detected once. The material sequenced was peripheral blood. These receptors were obtained from a human donor in a cohort sampled during active COVID-19.

V is TRBV6-1 and J is TRBJ1-2; 9 bases are shared with TRBD1. There are 15 residues in the CDR3. V shed 2 bases, J shed 8 bases, and the junction held 9 bases outside the gene matches. Germline V gene sequence: CDR1 MNHNS, CDR2 SASEGT. As DNA, the CDR3 is TGTGCCAGCAGTGAAATCGGGACAGGGAGTGGAGGCTACACCTTC. Translating it yields CASSEIGTGSGGYTF.

The CDR3 coding sequence is TGTGCCAGCAGCCAGCAAGCGGGAGGGGGCGAGACCCAGTACTTC. The encoded protein is CASSQQAGGGETQYF. The V gene is TRBV5-6, the J gene TRBJ2-5, with 10 bases lining up with TRBD2. CDR3 length: 15 residues. V lost 4 bases and J lost 5; bases outside the gene matches: 8. Germline loops: CDR1 SGHDT, CDR2 YYEEEE.

The V call is TRBV5-1, the J call TRBJ2-3; 16 bases map to TRBD2. In germline, CDR1 is SGHRS, CDR2 YFSETQ. The CDR3 consists of 17 residues. V was clipped by 3 bases and J by 2 bases; unmatched bases: 3. CDR3 bases: TGCGCCAGCAGCTCCGGGACTAGCGGGAGGGCCACAGATACGCAGTATTTT. As protein: CASSSGTSGRATDTQYF.

The chain recombines TRBV18 with TRBJ2-1; D possibly corresponds to TRBD2 (7 bases). CDR3 length equals 15 residues. V shed 4 bases and J shed 3 bases, with 13 bases lying between them. Germline V lookup: CDR1 KGHSH, CDR2 LQKENI. The CDR3 DNA sequence: TGTGCCAGCTCACGGGGGCCGGGAGGCTACAATGAGCAGTTCTTC. Amino acid sequence: CASSRGPGGYNEQFF.

This clone has a handful of counts. The chain has TRBV6-2 or TRBV6-3 and TRBJ2-2; TRBD2 matches 7 bases. Germline CDR1 and CDR2: MNHEY and SVGEGT. Trimming cost V 0 bases and J 4 bases; bases outside gene matches: 5. The CDR3 has 16 residues. Here the CDR3 reads CASSYSGGEVTGELFF. CDR3 sequence (DNA): TGTGCCAGCAGTTACTCGGGAGGGGAGGTCACCGGGGAGCTGTTTTTT.

In its sample, this clone was seen once. The chain uses TRBV5-4 and TRBJ1-3; D not certain. Germline V gives CDR1 SGHNT, CDR2 YYREEE (reference sequence). V was clipped by 0 bases and J by 0 bases, with 7 bases between them. This CDR3 contains 15 residues. CDR3 protein: CASSLVGTSGNTIYF. The CDR3 DNA reads as TGTGCCAGCAGCTTGGTGGGCACCTCTGGAAACACCATATATTTT. Full variable domain (rest looked up from reference TRBV5-4 and TRBJ1-3): ETGVTQSPTHLIKTRGQQVTLRCSSQSGHNTVSWYQQALGQGPQFIFQYYREEENGRGNFPPRFSGLQFPNYSSELNVNALELDDSALYLCASSLVGTSGNTIYFGEGSWLTVV.

The chain joins TRBV7-8 to TRBJ2-5; D gene ambiguous. The CDR3 is 14 residues long. V lost 5 bases and J lost 3, with 13 bases in between. Germline V gene lookup returns CDR1 SGHVS and CDR2 FQNEAQ. The CDR3 here is CASSTRLREETQYF. The CDR3 DNA sequence: TGTGCCAGCAGCACCCGCCTCCGAGAAGAGACCCAGTACTTC.

The chain uses TRBV5-1 and TRBJ2-3; 7 bases are a match to TRBD1. CDR3 length equals 16 residues. The V gene's germline CDR1 is SGHRS and CDR2 YFSETQ. The V gene end was trimmed by 4 bases and the J gene end by 0 bases; junction bases not matched to a gene: 8. The CDR3 DNA reads as TGCGCCAGCAGCCCGTGGGGGACAGCTAGCACAGATACGCAGTATTTT. Protein: CASSPWGTASTDTQYF.

The genes are TRBV5-4 and TRBJ2-7; 8 nucleotides match TRBD2. The CDR3 is 15 amino acids. CDR1 and CDR2 (germline): SGHNT, YYREEE (reference sequence). V shed 4 bases, J shed 7 bases, and the junction held 13 bases outside the gene matches. CDR3 sequence: CASSASGRAAGEQYF. DNA of the CDR3: TGTGCCAGCAGCGCAAGCGGGAGAGCCGCAGGGGAGCAGTACTTC.

The chain joins TRBV6-5 to TRBJ2-3; 7 bases map to TRBD2. Germline trimming cut 2 bases from V and 4 bases from J; bases unmatched to any gene: 6. The CDR3 is 15 amino acids. CDR1 is MNHEY and CDR2 is SVGAGI in the germline V gene. The CDR3 is CASSYLAGVADTQYF. The CDR3 DNA is TGTGCCAGCAGTTACCTTGCGGGAGTGGCAGATACGCAGTATTTT.

V and J are TRBV20-1 and TRBJ1-1; D not certain. Trimming stripped 7 bases from V and 7 bases from J, with 13 bases between. CDR3 length: 11 residues. Germline V gene sequence: CDR1 DFQATT, CDR2 SNEGSKA (reference sequence). The CDR3 DNA reads as TGCAGTGTTACGAGGGCCGGTGAAGCTTTCTTT. Its translation is CSVTRAGEAFF.

This chain joins TRBV4-2 and TRBJ2-7; a possible D gene is TRBD2 (6 bases). The CDR3 is made up of 15 amino acids. Deletions cut 4 bases from V and 2 bases from J, with 15 bases between. From germline, CDR1 is LGHNA and CDR2 YNFKEQ. The CDR3 DNA follows: TGTGCCAGCAGCCGGACGTTGGACTACACCTACGAGCAGTACTTC. Its protein product is CASSRTLDYTYEQYF.

The gene calls are TRBV27 and TRBJ2-1; TRBD1 matches at 7 bases. V shed 5 bases, J shed 8 bases, and the junction held 18 bases outside the gene matches. From germline, CDR1 is MNHEY and CDR2 SMNVEV (reference sequence). The CDR3 runs to 17 residues. In nucleotides, the CDR3 is TGTGCCAGCAGTGGCGGACAAAGCGACAGGGTGTGGGATGAGCAGTTCTTC. Its protein is CASSGGQSDRVWDEQFF.